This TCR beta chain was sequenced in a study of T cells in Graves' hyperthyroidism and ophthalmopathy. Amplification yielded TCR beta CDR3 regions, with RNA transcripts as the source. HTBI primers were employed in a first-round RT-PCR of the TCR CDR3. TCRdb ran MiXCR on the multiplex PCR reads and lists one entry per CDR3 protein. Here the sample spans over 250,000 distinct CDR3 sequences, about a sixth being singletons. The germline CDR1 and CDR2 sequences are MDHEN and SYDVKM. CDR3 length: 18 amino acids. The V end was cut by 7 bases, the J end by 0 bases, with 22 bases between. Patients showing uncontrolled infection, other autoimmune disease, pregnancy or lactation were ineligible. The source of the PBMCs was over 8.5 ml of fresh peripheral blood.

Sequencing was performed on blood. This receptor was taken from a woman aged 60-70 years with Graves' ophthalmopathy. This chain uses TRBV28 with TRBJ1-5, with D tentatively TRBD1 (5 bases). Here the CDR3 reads CASIPTQVIRNSNQPQHF. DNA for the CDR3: TGTGCCAGCATCCCAACACAGGTGATCCGGAATAGCAATCAGCCCCAGCATTTT.